A selection of T cell receptor beta chains follows, all from one sample in a study of blood T cells in healthy people across ages. One entry per CDR3 protein results from TCRdb running MiXCR on the 5' RACE reads. Altogether 800,000 or so distinct CDR3 sequences are present, approximately 25% being singletons, with the ten largest covering under 4.5%. This sample was also put to use in a study of T cells of mothers and their children.

Sequencing used blood. These receptors were collected from a boy aged 10-17 years in good health. CDR3s include the opening cysteine and the closing phenylalanine or tryptophan. Each record gives: clone size, V gene, J gene, D gene, CDR3 DNA, CDR3 protein. D genes are given only for firm matches. Clone size is not always given. Where it is, it says once, few, many or a class for expanded clones.

>.|TRBV5-1|TRBJ2-1|.
TGCGCCAGCAGCTTGTTACGCGGGAACAACGAGCAGTTCTTC
CASSLLRGNNEQFF
>.|TRBV5-1|TRBJ2-7|TRBD2
TGCGCCAGCAGCTCGGGGTCTTGGACTAGAACTTACGAGCAGTACTTC
CASSSGSWTRTYEQYF
>few|TRBV6-6|TRBJ2-1|TRBD2
TGTGCCAGCAGTTATTCGTTTGGGGGGGGATACAATGAGCAGTTCTTC
CASSYSFGGGYNEQFF
>.|TRBV7-2|TRBJ1-1|.
TGTGCCAGCAGCTTGACACTTATTTCGAACACTGAAGCTTTCTTT
CASSLTLISNTEAFF
>many|TRBV7-2|TRBJ2-7|.
TGTGCCAGCAGCCAAGCCCGATACTACGAGCAGTACTTC
CASSQARYYEQYF
>.|TRBV2|TRBJ2-4|TRBD1
TGTGCCAGCGGTCAAGACAGGGAAAACATTCAGTACTTC
CASGQDRENIQYF
>.|TRBV9|TRBJ2-5|.
TGTGCCAGCAGCGTAGAAGAGACTCTTGAGACCCAGTACTTC
CASSVEETLETQYF
>few|TRBV20-1|TRBJ1-5|.
TGCAGTGCTAGAAACTTCGGCATGGCTCAGCCCCAGCATTTT
CSARNFGMAQPQHF
>few|TRBV7-2|TRBJ2-6|.
TGTGCCAGCAGCTTCCGGGACACCTACTTCTCTGGGGCCAACGTCCTGACTTTC
CASSFRDTYFSGANVLTF
>few|TRBV14|TRBJ1-2|.
TGTGCCAGCAGCCCCGGGACAAACCTCTATGGCTACACCTTC
CASSPGTNLYGYTF
>.|TRBV7-9|TRBJ2-7|TRBD1
TGTGCCAGCAGCCTGGGACAGGGGGGATTCGAGCAGTACTTC
CASSLGQGGFEQYF
>.|TRBV29-1|TRBJ2-7|.
TGCAGCGTTGTCCCGAACAACTACGAGCAGTACTTC
CSVVPNNYEQYF
>.|TRBV23-1|TRBJ2-4|.
TGCGCCAGCAGTCAATATATGGGGAATCAAGAAGGGGACATTCAGTACTTC
CASSQYMGNQEGDIQYF
>few|TRBV9|TRBJ2-1|.
TGTGCCAGCAGCGTAGGGGGGCTGGTAGGGGAGAATGAGCAGTTCTTC
CASSVGGLVGENEQFF
>.|TRBV29-1|TRBJ2-7|TRBD2
TGCAGCGTTGAAGGGTGGGCCGGGACTAGCGGGAAGGGCCTCGAGCAGTACTTC
CSVEGWAGTSGKGLEQYF
>.|TRBV5-4|TRBJ2-3|.
TGTGCCAGCAGCTTGGGACAGGGAGGCTCAGATACGCAGTATTTT
CASSLGQGGSDTQYF
>.|TRBV7-9|TRBJ2-7|TRBD2
TGTGCCAGCAGCTTTCTAGCGGGAGCTTACGAGCAGTACTTC
CASSFLAGAYEQYF
>.|TRBV20-1|TRBJ2-1|TRBD2
TGCAGTGCTAGAGCGGGACTAGCGGGGGCCTACAATGAGCAGTTCTTC
CSARAGLAGAYNEQFF
>.|TRBV29-1|TRBJ2-7|TRBD1
TGCAGTGTTGAAGGGGACAGGGGGGGCTCCGAGCAGTACTTC
CSVEGDRGGSEQYF
>few|TRBV11-2|TRBJ2-7|.
TGTGCCAGCAGCTTAGTCCGGGGAATGTGGAACGAGCAGTACTTC
CASSLVRGMWNEQYF
>.|TRBV20-1|TRBJ2-3|.
TGCAGTGCTAGGAGGCGGGGTAGCACAGATACGCAGTATTTT
CSARRRGSTDTQYF
>few|TRBV7-9|TRBJ1-2|.
TGTGCCAGCAGCCCAGACCAGTGGCGAGCTAACCATGGCTACACCTTC
CASSPDQWRANHGYTF
>.|TRBV21-1|TRBJ2-2|.
TGTGCCAGCAGCACGTCCTCGGACCCCAGGGGGACCGGGGAGCTGTTTTTT
CASSTSSDPRGTGELFF
>.|TRBV12-3/TRBV12-4|TRBJ2-1|TRBD2
TGTGCCAGCAGTTCCTCTAGCGGGGGGGATTTGGAGCAGTTCTTC
CASSSSSGGDLEQFF
>.|TRBV4-2|TRBJ2-2|TRBD2
TGTGCCAGCAGCCAGCCACAGGCGGGGGTGTCCGGGGAGCTGTTTTTT
CASSQPQAGVSGELFF
>few|TRBV28|TRBJ2-4|TRBD1
TGTGCCGGCAGCCCTCAGGGGACAGGGGCTCCAAACATTCAGTACTTC
CAGSPQGTGAPNIQYF
>.|TRBV5-1|TRBJ2-1|TRBD1
TGCGCCAGCAGCTTTGGGACAGGGGTTATCGATGAGCAGTTCTTC
CASSFGTGVIDEQFF
>.|TRBV7-9|TRBJ2-3|.
TGTGCCAGCAGCTTAAGGACCGCTGTGTACACAGTGGATACGCAGTATTTT
CASSLRTAVYTVDTQYF
>.|TRBV5-1|TRBJ2-1|TRBD2
TGCGCCAGCATCTTGGGGCGGGGGGCCGTCGAGCAGTTCTTC
CASILGRGAVEQFF
>few|TRBV29-1|TRBJ2-4|.
TGCAGCGTTGTTGGACGGACAAACATTCAGTACTTC
CSVVGRTNIQYF
>many|TRBV28|TRBJ2-5|.
TGTGCCAGCAGTTCATCGGTGGGGATGGAGACCCAGTACTTC
CASSSSVGMETQYF